Sequencing of this T cell receptor (beta chain) was carried out in a study of blood T cell repertoires in COVID-19. Study as a whole: T cells, B-cell-depleted T cells, or PBMCs supplied cDNA or gDNA.

Here immunoSEQ multiplex PCR was the method, and the copy in TCRdb shows in-frame clones only, minus some. The sample consists of some 76,000 clones, 80% to 85% of them appearing once. From germline, CDR1 is SSHAT and CDR2 FNYEAQ (reference sequence). The CDR3 consists of 16 residues. V was pared by 2 bases and J by 4 bases, with 7 bases of the junction left unmatched. The chain recombines TRBV7-7 with TRBJ2-5, with 10 bases fitting TRBD1. The specimen sequenced was peripheral blood. This clonotype was sampled from a human donor in a cohort sampled during active COVID-19. CDR3 residues: CASSLSGTGAGETQYF. Here the CDR3 DNA reads TGTGCCAGCAGCTTAAGCGGGACAGGGGCGGGAGAGACCCAGTACTTC.